Listed below are T cell receptor beta chains from one sample, sequenced in a study of T cells in Graves' hyperthyroidism and ophthalmopathy. One entry per CDR3 protein, called by TCRdb with MiXCR from the multiplex PCR reads. The sample gives fewer than 500,000 distinct CDR3 sequences, about 15% of which show up once; less than 15% is in the top ten. Sequencing used blood. Receptors originate from a man between 18 and 29 years old with Graves' ophthalmopathy. CDR3s include the opening cysteine and the closing phenylalanine or tryptophan. The D gene is left open where the match is weak. Size values are once, few and many counts, or a class for expanded clones, and some rows have none.

abundance: many; d_gene: TRBD1; v_gene: TRBV30; j_gene: TRBJ1-5; CDR3nt: TGTGCCTGGAGTCCCGGGACAGGTAATCAGCCCCAGCATTTT; CDR3aa: CAWSPGTGNQPQHF
abundance: NA; d_gene: NA; v_gene: TRBV4-1; j_gene: TRBJ1-1; CDR3nt: TGCGCCAGCAGCCAAGATTGCCCCCCAACGGAGGGGTTGTGTGCTGAAGCTTTCTTT; CDR3aa: CASSQDCPPTEGLCAEAFF
abundance: many; d_gene: NA; v_gene: TRBV20-1; j_gene: TRBJ2-5; CDR3nt: TGCAGTGCTCTAACCTCAACGGAGACCCAGTACTTC; CDR3aa: CSALTSTETQYF
abundance: many; d_gene: NA; v_gene: TRBV5-5; j_gene: TRBJ2-3; CDR3nt: TGTGCCAGCAGCTTTTATGGACGAAGCACAGATACGCAGTATTTT; CDR3aa: CASSFYGRSTDTQYF
abundance: many; d_gene: NA; v_gene: TRBV30; j_gene: TRBJ2-5; CDR3nt: TGTGCCTGGAGTGTACGAGGGGCCAGGGAGACCCAGTACTTC; CDR3aa: CAWSVRGARETQYF
abundance: NA; d_gene: TRBD1; v_gene: TRBV19; j_gene: TRBJ1-5; CDR3nt: TGTGCCATGGGACAGACCAATCAGCCCCAGCATTTT; CDR3aa: CAMGQTNQPQHF
abundance: many; d_gene: NA; v_gene: TRBV7-9; j_gene: TRBJ2-5; CDR3nt: TGTGCCAGCAGCTTAAGGCCAGCCAGACAAGAGACCCAGTACTTC; CDR3aa: CASSLRPARQETQYF
abundance: few; d_gene: NA; v_gene: TRBV5-6; j_gene: TRBJ2-2; CDR3nt: TGTGCCAGCAGCCAGCTAGGCGACACCGGGGAGCTGTTTTTT; CDR3aa: CASSQLGDTGELFF
abundance: many; d_gene: TRBD2; v_gene: TRBV7-8; j_gene: TRBJ2-5; CDR3nt: TGTGCCAGCAGGATGGGGGCGGGGGGGCAGCAAGAGACCCAGTACTTC; CDR3aa: CASRMGAGGQQETQYF
abundance: few; d_gene: TRBD2; v_gene: TRBV20-1; j_gene: TRBJ2-5; CDR3nt: TGCAGTGCTCTGTCCGTAGCGGGAGGGTTTAGTTGGCAAGAGACCCAGTACTTC; CDR3aa: CSALSVAGGFSWQETQYF